One sample yielded the 15 T cell receptor beta chains listed below, sequenced in a study of CD8+CD57+ T cells in acquired aplastic anemia. Researchers used genomic DNA as the template to profile TCR beta VDJ and CDR3. TCRdb passed the reads through MiXCR, listing each CDR3 protein once. The data hold 150,000 to 180,000 distinct CDR3 sequences, with just over 50% observed a single time. Whoever was chosen for sequencing had shown CD8+CD57+ cell expansion by flow cytometry. Specimen: sorted CD4+, CD8+, or CD8+CD57+ T cells (not recorded which) from PBMCs. Every receptor here comes from a human donor with aplastic anemia.

To note about this clonotype: The junction and the germline gene differ at one end; a read error may be behind it. CDR3 DNA: TGTGCCATCACGAAGGCGGGGCAGACCGGGGAGCTGTTTTTC. Translation gives CAITKAGQTGELFF. The rearrangement links TRBV10-3 to TRBJ2-2; a weak D match, TRBD2 (6 bases). The CDR3 runs to 14 residues. Germline CDR1 reads ENHRY; CDR2 reads SYGVKD.

This clonotype showed up just once. This chain links TRBV19 with TRBJ2-1, with a weak D call TRBD1 (6 bases). Germline lookup yields CDR1 LNHDA and CDR2 SQIVND (reference sequence). The CDR3 runs to 16 residues. Trimming removed 5 bases at V and 2 bases at J, with 16 bases between. The CDR3 nucleotides read TGTGCCAGTAGTTCCCTGGTAGGGGGTGCCTACAATGAGCAGTTCTTC. Translated, it gives CASSSLVGGAYNEQFF. The full variable domain, completed using reference TRBV19 and TRBJ2-1, is DGGITQSPKYLFRKEGQNVTLSCEQNLNHDAMYWYRQDPGQGLRLIYYSQIVNDFQKGDIAEGYSVSREKKESFPLTVTSAQKNPTAFYLCASSSLVGGAYNEQFFGPGTRLTVL.

The rearrangement joins TRBV10-3 to TRBJ1-2; D is uncertain. V was cut by 9 bases and J by 2 bases, with 10 bases left in between. Germline CDR1 and CDR2: ENHRY and SYGVKD. This CDR3 region has 12 residues. The CDR3 DNA reads as TGTGCCATTCGGAGAGAAAACTATGGCTACACCTTC. This translates into CAIRRENYGYTF.

This clonotype showed up many times. The V gene is TRBV7-9, the J gene TRBJ1-2; TRBD1 agrees at 7 bases. Losses at the gene ends were 5 bases for V and 4 bases for J; bases not matched to a gene: 10. The germline gives CDR1 SEHNR, CDR2 FQNEAQ (reference sequence). The CDR3 extends over 15 amino acids. The CDR3 bases are TGTGCCAGCAGCAGTCCAGGGGGGGGAATCTATGGCTACACCTTC. Translating gives CASSSPGGGIYGYTF.

V usage is TRBV5-1 and J usage is TRBJ2-1, with no clear D. Germline CDR1 and CDR2: SGHRS and YFSETQ. The CDR3 spans 15 residues. V lost 1 base, J lost 6 bases, and 14 bases lay in between. The CDR3 spells CASSLSTQVVNEQFF. In DNA, the CDR3 is TGCGCCAGCAGCTTGTCTACTCAGGTGGTCAATGAGCAGTTCTTC.

The chain uses TRBV2 and TRBJ1-4; a possible D gene is TRBD1 (6 bases). Trimming cost V 5 bases and J 12 bases, with 16 bases left between them. Germline lookup yields CDR1 SNHLY and CDR2 FYNNEI. This CDR3 spans 13 amino acids. CDR3 coding DNA: TGTGCCAGCAGTCGCACCGGGGGCGGGGAACTGTTTTTT. It translates to CASSRTGGGELFF.

This clonotype was seen repeatedly, ten times or more. The CDR3 DNA follows: TGTGCCAGCAGCCATCCCAGACAGAGCTACGAGCAGTACTTC. Protein: CASSHPRQSYEQYF. The chain employs TRBV5-6 and TRBJ2-7; tentative D call: TRBD1 (5 bases). The CDR3 length is 14 residues. Germline V gene sequence: CDR1 SGHDT, CDR2 YYEEEE. Trimming left V 4 bases short and J 3 bases short, with 14 bases between.

Comment on this clonotype: A much larger clone lies a single base off, so this may be a read error. The rearrangement links TRBV6-1 to TRBJ2-5; no clear D gene. The length of the CDR3 is 13 residues. The germline gives CDR1 MNHNS, CDR2 SASEGT. CDR3 nucleotides: TGTTCCAGCAGTGGTAGGGTGGGTGAGACCCAGTACTTC. Protein sequence: CSSSGRVGETQYF.

This rearrangement joins TRBV12-3 or TRBV12-4 to TRBJ1-4; no clear D gene. This CDR3 is 14 amino acids long. Trimming took 2 bases from V and 8 from J, leaving 12 bases between them. DNA for the CDR3: TGTGCCAGCAGTTTAAGTGGCGGGAGGGAAAAACTGTTTTTT. Its protein is CASSLSGGREKLFF.

V and J are TRBV19 and TRBJ1-2; TRBD1 might be the D (5 bases). V was cut by 7 bases and J by 4 bases, with 16 bases left in between. The germline V gene encodes CDR1 LNHDA and CDR2 SQIVND (reference sequence). This CDR3 is built from 14 residues. The CDR3: CASMGPGYGYGYTF. The CDR3 coding sequence is TGTGCCAGTATGGGCCCAGGGTACGGCTATGGCTACACCTTC.

This chain uses TRBV29-1 with TRBJ1-1, with a tentative D call TRBD1 (5 bases). This CDR3 spans 14 amino acids. The germline V gene has CDR1 SQVTM and CDR2 ANQGSEA. With 8 bases removed from V and 4 bases from J, the gap between germline ends came to 20 bases. CDR3 DNA: TGCAGCTATACCCAAGAGGGGCCTGGCACTGAAGCTTTCTTT. Encoded protein: CSYTQEGPGTEAFF.

This clonotype was detected only a few times. The rearrangement joins TRBV11-2 to TRBJ2-2; 14 bases are shared with TRBD2. Germline CDR1 is SGHAT and CDR2 is FQNNGV. With 4 bases clipped from V and 4 bases from J, the junction kept 5 bases outside the gene matches. There are 17 residues in the CDR3. CDR3 sequence reads: CASSSGLAGVVTGELFF. CDR3 sequence (DNA): TGTGCCAGCAGCTCGGGACTAGCGGGAGTGGTCACCGGGGAGCTGTTTTTT.

This clonotype has a handful of counts. The chain links TRBV29-1 to TRBJ2-3; maybe TRBD2 (5 bases). The CDR3 is 13 residues long. CDR1 and CDR2 from the germline V gene are SQVTM and ANQGSEA. Trimming shortened V by 6 bases and J by 3 bases, and 13 bases separated the two germline ends. The CDR3 coding sequence is TGCAGCGTGGAGGCCCCGCCGACAGATACGCAGTATTTT. It translates to CSVEAPPTDTQYF.

The chain links TRBV10-2 to TRBJ2-2; 8 positions agree with TRBD2. V was clipped by 0 bases and J by 3 bases; unmatched bases: 3. The CDR3 totals 16 residues. CDR1 and CDR2 from the germline V gene are WSHSY and SAAADI. The CDR3 loop reads CASSESISGDTGELFF. Here the CDR3 DNA reads TGCGCCAGCAGTGAGTCGATTAGCGGGGACACCGGGGAGCTGTTTTTT.

This clonotype was recorded many times. The chain links TRBV6-1 to TRBJ1-6, with 9 nucleotides matching TRBD1. CDR3 length: 15 residues. With V trimmed by 2 bases and J by 9 bases, 5 bases remained unmatched. Germline CDR1 and CDR2: MNHNS and SASEGT. CDR3 nucleotides: TGTGCCAGCAGTGAACTGACAGGGGGAAGTTCACCCCTCCACTTT. It translates to CASSELTGGSSPLHF.